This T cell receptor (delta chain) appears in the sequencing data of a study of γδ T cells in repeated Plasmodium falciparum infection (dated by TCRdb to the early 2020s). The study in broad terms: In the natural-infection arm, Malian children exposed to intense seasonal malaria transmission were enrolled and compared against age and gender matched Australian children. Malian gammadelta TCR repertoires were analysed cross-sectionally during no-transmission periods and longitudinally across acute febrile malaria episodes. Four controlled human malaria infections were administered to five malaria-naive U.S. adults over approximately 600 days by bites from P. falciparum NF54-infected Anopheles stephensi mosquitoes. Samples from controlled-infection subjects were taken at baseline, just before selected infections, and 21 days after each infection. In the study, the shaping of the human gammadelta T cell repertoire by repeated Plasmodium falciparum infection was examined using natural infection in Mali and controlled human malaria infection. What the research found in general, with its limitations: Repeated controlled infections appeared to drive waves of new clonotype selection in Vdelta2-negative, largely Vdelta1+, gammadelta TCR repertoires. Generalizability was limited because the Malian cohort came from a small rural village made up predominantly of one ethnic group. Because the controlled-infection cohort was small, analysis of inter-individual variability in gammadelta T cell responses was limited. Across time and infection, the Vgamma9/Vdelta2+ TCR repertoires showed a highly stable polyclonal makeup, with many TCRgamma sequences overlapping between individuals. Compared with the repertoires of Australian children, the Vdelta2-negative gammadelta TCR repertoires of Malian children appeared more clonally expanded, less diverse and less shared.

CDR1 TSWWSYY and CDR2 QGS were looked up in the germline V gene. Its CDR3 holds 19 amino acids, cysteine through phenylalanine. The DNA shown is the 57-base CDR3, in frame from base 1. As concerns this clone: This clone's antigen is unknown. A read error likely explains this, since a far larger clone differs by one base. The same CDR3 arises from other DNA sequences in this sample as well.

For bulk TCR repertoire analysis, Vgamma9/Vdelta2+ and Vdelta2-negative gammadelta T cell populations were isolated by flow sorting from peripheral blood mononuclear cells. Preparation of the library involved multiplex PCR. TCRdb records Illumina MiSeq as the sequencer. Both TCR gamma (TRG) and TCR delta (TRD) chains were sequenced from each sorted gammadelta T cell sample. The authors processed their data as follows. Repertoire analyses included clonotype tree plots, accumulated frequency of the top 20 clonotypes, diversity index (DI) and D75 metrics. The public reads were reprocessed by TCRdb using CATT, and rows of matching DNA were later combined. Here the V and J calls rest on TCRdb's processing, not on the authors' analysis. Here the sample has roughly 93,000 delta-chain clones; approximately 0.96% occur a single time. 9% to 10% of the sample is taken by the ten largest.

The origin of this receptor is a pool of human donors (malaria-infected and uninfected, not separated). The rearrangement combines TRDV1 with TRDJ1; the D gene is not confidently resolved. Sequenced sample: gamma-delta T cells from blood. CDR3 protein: CAPQGPFPPSYEATDKLIF. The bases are TGTGCCCCGCAGGGCCCTTTCCCTCCATCGTACGAGGCCACCGATAAACTCATCTTT.